This is a list of T cell receptor beta chains from one sample in a study of T cell responses to AZD1222 COVID-19 vaccine. The repertoire was sequenced with immunoSEQ multiplex PCR; TCRdb's copy has only in-frame clones and lacks some. Of some 160,000 clones in the sample, 80% to 95% were seen once. The specimen comprised peripheral blood, sampled on day 0 of AZD1222 vaccination. These receptors were collected from an adult in good health. Both conserved end residues are part of each CDR3. D genes are given only for firm matches. Where a row states a size, it is once, few, many or the class of an expanded clone; other rows omit it.

clone_size j_call v_call d_call cdr3_nt cdr3_aa
NA TRBJ2-7 TRBV7-9 TRBD2 TGTGCCAGCAGCGACGGACTAGCGGGAGGCGAGCAGTACTTC CASSDGLAGGEQYF
NA TRBJ2-4 TRBV21-1 NA TGTGCCAGCAGCCTCTTAGCTCGGCGGGAGAAAAACATTCAGTACTTC CASSLLARREKNIQYF
NA TRBJ1-5 TRBV4-2 NA TGTGCCAGCAGCCAAGCGGGACAACTACCGCCCCAGCATTTT CASSQAGQLPPQHF
once TRBJ1-5 TRBV18 NA TGTGCCAGCTCACCAAACCGGGCCAACAATCAGCCCCAGCATTTT CASSPNRANNQPQHF
NA TRBJ1-4 TRBV4-1 NA TGCGCCAGCAGCCAAGGAGTAAATGAAAAACTGTTTTTT CASSQGVNEKLFF
NA TRBJ1-6 TRBV30 NA TGTGCCTGGAGTGGCAGCAGGCAGGACTCCTATAATTCACCCCTCCACTTT CAWSGSRQDSYNSPLHF
once TRBJ2-7 TRBV23-1 NA TGCGCCAGCAGTCAATCGCGCATATTTGGCGACGAGCAGTACTTC CASSQSRIFGDEQYF
NA TRBJ1-2 TRBV29-1 TRBD1 TGCAGCGTCCTCGGGACAGGGGGCGCGGGCTACACCTTC CSVLGTGGAGYTF
NA TRBJ2-2 TRBV6-4 TRBD2 TGTGCCAGCAGTGACGTGCTAGCGGGGGACACCGGGGAGCTGTTTTTT CASSDVLAGDTGELFF
NA TRBJ2-3 TRBV6-2/TRBV6-3 NA TGTGCCAGCAGTTACTTAGGCAGGGACACAGATACGCAGTATTTT CASSYLGRDTDTQYF
NA TRBJ2-3 TRBV6-2/TRBV6-3 NA TGTGCCAGCAGTACCGGGACCCTCCTCTCTTTGGATACGCAGTATTTT CASSTGTLLSLDTQYF
once TRBJ2-7 TRBV3-1/TRBV3-2 NA TGTGCCAGCAGCCGTGGAGGGAGCTCCTACGAGCAGTACTTC CASSRGGSSYEQYF
NA TRBJ1-5 TRBV21-1 NA TGTGCCAGCAGCAAAGAGCCGGGGAATCAGCCCCAGCATTTT CASSKEPGNQPQHF
NA TRBJ2-7 TRBV9 TRBD1 TGTGCCAGCAGCGTAGACCAGGGGGCCTACGAGCAGTACTTC CASSVDQGAYEQYF
NA TRBJ2-1 TRBV3-1/TRBV3-2 NA TGTGCCAGCAGCCAAGAGCCCCCCATGTATGAGCAGTTCTTC CASSQEPPMYEQFF
NA TRBJ2-5 TRBV2 TRBD2 TGTGCCAGCAGTGATTACGGGACTAGCCAAGAGACCCAGTACTTC CASSDYGTSQETQYF
NA TRBJ2-7 TRBV4-2 NA TGTGCCAGCAGCCACGAAACCGGGACTTCCTACGAGCAGTACTTC CASSHETGTSYEQYF
NA TRBJ2-7 TRBV7-2 NA TGTGCCAGCAGCTTAGGCCGCCGTCCTTACGGTGGCGAGCAGTACTTC CASSLGRRPYGGEQYF
NA TRBJ1-1 TRBV29-1 NA TGCAGCATCCGTATAATGAACACTGAAGCTTTCTTT CSIRIMNTEAFF
NA TRBJ1-1 TRBV14 NA TGTGCCAGCAGCCAAGATAGGACCTTGAACACTGAAGCTTTCTTT CASSQDRTLNTEAFF
NA TRBJ1-5 TRBV19 NA TGTGCCAGTAGTATAGATCGGGGTTACAATCAGCCCCAGCATTTT CASSIDRGYNQPQHF
few TRBJ1-6 TRBV7-2 TRBD1 TGTGCCAGCAGCCTAGGACAGGGGATTTTTCTGGCACCCCTCCACTTT CASSLGQGIFLAPLHF
NA TRBJ2-7 TRBV7-6 NA TGTGCCAGCAGCTTAGGTACCGCTAGGGGCTACGAGCAGTACTTC CASSLGTARGYEQYF
NA TRBJ1-2 TRBV11-2 NA TGTGCCAGCAGCTTAGGGGCCTGGCTCAACTATGGCTACACCTTC CASSLGAWLNYGYTF
NA TRBJ2-7 TRBV18 NA TGTGCCAGCTCACCAGCGGGGGCGACCTACGAGCAGTACTTC CASSPAGATYEQYF
NA TRBJ2-1 TRBV2 TRBD2 TGTGCCAGCACCCAGCGGGGACTAGGCAATGAGCAGTTCTTC CASTQRGLGNEQFF
NA TRBJ1-1 TRBV29-1 NA TGCAGCGCATACACAGGTGAAGCTTTCTTT CSAYTGEAFF
NA TRBJ1-5 TRBV7-8 TRBD1 TGTGCCAGCAGCTTAGGTAGGGGGCTGGAGTTTCAGCCCCAGCATTTT CASSLGRGLEFQPQHF
NA TRBJ1-6 TRBV4-3 TRBD1 TGCGCCAGCAGCAAGGGACAGGGGATAGATTCACCCCTCCACTTT CASSKGQGIDSPLHF
NA TRBJ2-7 TRBV6-5 NA TGTGCCAGCAGTTACTCTATGGCGGCTGGCTACGAGCAGTACTTC CASSYSMAAGYEQYF